The present entry profiles one T cell receptor beta chain with its context. Other DNA sequences in this sample translate to the same CDR3. The data derive from a study of blood T cell repertoires in COVID-19. Study at large: The origin of the acute and convalescent COVID-19 samples was the United States, Italy and Spain. From T cells, B-cell-depleted T cells, or PBMCs came the material, which was cDNA or gDNA.

The CDR3 has 13 amino acids. V dropped 2 bases and J dropped 7 bases, with 9 bases sitting between them. Per the authors' pipeline: Researchers report that nucleated cell counts were estimated from reference gene primer amplification. Measured with immunoSEQ multiplex PCR; TCRdb has only the in-frame clones, and not every one. V, J and clone size reflect that table, while D and trimming were determined from the DNA. The table shows under 150,000 clones, with approximately 82% occurring only once. This clonotype was obtained from a man aged 25-45 years with acute or convalescent COVID-19. Sequenced sample: peripheral blood. The chain uses TRBV12-3 or TRBV12-4 and TRBJ1-5; D is possibly TRBD1 (5 bases). The CDR3 nucleotides read TGTGCCAGCAGTTTAACAGGATTCCAGCCCCAGCATTTT. Its protein product is CASSLTGFQPQHF.